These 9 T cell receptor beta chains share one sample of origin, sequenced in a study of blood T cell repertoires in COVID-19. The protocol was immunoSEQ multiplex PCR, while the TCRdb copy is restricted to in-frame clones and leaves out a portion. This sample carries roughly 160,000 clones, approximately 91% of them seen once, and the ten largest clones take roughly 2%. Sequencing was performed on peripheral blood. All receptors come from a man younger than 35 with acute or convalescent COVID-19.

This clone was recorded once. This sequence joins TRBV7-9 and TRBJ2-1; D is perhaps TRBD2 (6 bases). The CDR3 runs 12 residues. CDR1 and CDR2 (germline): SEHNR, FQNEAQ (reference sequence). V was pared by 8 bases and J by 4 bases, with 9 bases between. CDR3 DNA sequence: TGTGCCAGCCGTAGCGGATACAATGAGCAGTTCTTC. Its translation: CASRSGYNEQFF.

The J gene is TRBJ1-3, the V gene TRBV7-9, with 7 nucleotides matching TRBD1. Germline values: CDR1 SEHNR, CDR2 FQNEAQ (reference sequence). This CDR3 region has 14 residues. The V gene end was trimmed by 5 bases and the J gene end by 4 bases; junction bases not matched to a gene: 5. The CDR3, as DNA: TGTGCCAGCAGCACAGACAGGGCCGGAAACACCATATATTTT. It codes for CASSTDRAGNTIYF.

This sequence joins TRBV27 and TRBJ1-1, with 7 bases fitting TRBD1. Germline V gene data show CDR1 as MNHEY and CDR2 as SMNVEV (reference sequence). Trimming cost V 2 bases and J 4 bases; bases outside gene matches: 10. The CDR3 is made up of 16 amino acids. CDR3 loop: CASSLTRTGVVTEAFF. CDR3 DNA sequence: TGTGCCAGCAGTTTAACCCGTACAGGGGTCGTCACTGAAGCTTTCTTT.

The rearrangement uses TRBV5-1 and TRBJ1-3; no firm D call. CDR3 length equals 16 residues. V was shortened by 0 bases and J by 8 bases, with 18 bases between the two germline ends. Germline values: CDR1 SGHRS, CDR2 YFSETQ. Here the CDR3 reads CASSLAEGFSKDTIYF. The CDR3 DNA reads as TGCGCCAGCAGCTTGGCCGAGGGATTTTCGAAAGACACCATATATTTT. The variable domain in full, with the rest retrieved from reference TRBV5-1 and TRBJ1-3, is KAGVTQTPRYLIKTRGQQVTLSCSPISGHRSVSWYQQTPGQGLQFLFEYFSETQRNKGNFPGRFSGRQFSNSRSEMNVSTLELGDSALYLCASSLAEGFSKDTIYFGEGSWLTVV.

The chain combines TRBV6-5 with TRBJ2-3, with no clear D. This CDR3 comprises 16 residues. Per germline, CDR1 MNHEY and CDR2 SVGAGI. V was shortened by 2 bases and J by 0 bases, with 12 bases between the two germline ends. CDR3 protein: CASSYLVSGSTDTQYF. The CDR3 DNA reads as TGTGCCAGCAGTTACCTCGTGAGTGGTAGCACAGATACGCAGTATTTT.

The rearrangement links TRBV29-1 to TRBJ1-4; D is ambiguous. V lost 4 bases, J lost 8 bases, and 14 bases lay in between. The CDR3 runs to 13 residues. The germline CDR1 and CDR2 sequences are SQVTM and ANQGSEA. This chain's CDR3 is CSVGSLVPEKLFF. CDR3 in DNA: TGCAGCGTTGGGAGCCTGGTTCCGGAAAAACTGTTTTTT.

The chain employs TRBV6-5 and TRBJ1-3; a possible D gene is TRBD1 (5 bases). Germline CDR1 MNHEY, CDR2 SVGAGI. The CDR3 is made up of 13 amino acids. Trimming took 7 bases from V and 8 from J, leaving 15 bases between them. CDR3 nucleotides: TGTGCCAGCATCCCCCCAGGGTCATACACCATATATTTT. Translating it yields CASIPPGSYTIYF.

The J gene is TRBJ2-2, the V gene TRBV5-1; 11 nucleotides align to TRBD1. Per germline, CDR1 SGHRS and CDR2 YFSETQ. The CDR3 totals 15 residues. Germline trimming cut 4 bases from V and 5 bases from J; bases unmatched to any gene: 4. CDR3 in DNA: TGCGCCAGCAGCGAGGGGACAGGGGGGACCGGGGAGCTGTTTTTT. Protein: CASSEGTGGTGELFF.

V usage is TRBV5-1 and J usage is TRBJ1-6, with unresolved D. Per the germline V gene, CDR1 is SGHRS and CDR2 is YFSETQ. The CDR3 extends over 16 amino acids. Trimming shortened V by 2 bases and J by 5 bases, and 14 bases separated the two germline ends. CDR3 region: CASSFSFQENNSPLHF. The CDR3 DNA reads TGCGCCAGCAGCTTTAGTTTCCAAGAGAATAATTCACCCCTCCACTTT.